The T cell receptor (beta chain) described here comes from a study of blood T cell repertoires in COVID-19. Study details: From the United States, Italy and Spain came samples of acute and convalescent COVID-19.

In the source study's methods: How many nucleated cells were present was estimated from reference gene primer amplification. This table comes from immunoSEQ multiplex PCR, and its TCRdb copy is limited to in-frame clones, with some not included. The V and J calls and clone size were taken over from that table, and D and trimming were inferred from the DNA. The sample lists some 220,000 clones, roughly 84% occurring once. This CDR3 region has 15 residues. J was trimmed by 6 bases and V by 6 bases; bases with no gene match: 10. The germline V gene encodes CDR1 SGHVS and CDR2 FNYEAQ. V is TRBV7-6 and J is TRBJ2-2; 7 positions match TRBD2. The TCR was taken from a woman aged 55-69 years who had recovered from COVID-19. Sequencing was done on a sample of peripheral blood. CDR3 DNA sequence: TGTGCCAGCAGACCGACTAGCACCGTGGCCGGGGAGCTGTTTTTT. Residues: CASRPTSTVAGELFF.